This T cell receptor beta chain came from a study of blood T cell repertoires in COVID-19. The germline V gene has CDR1 ENHRY and CDR2 SYGVKD. The length of the CDR3 is 16 residues. The trim removed 3 bases at V and 0 bases at J, leaving 8 bases unmatched. The data were produced by immunoSEQ multiplex PCR, yet TCRdb's version contains in-frame clones alone and is incomplete. The sample holds fewer than 200,000 clones; roughly 87% are singletons and the top ten take roughly 1.5%. The receptor was isolated from a woman in her forties or fifties with acute or convalescent COVID-19. The sequencing input was peripheral blood. The rearrangement joins TRBV10-3 to TRBJ2-7, with 7 bases lining up with TRBD1. The CDR3 DNA reads TGTGCCATCAGTGACCCAGGGGGACCGAGCTCCTACGAGCAGTACTTC. The encoded protein is CAISDPGGPSSYEQYF.